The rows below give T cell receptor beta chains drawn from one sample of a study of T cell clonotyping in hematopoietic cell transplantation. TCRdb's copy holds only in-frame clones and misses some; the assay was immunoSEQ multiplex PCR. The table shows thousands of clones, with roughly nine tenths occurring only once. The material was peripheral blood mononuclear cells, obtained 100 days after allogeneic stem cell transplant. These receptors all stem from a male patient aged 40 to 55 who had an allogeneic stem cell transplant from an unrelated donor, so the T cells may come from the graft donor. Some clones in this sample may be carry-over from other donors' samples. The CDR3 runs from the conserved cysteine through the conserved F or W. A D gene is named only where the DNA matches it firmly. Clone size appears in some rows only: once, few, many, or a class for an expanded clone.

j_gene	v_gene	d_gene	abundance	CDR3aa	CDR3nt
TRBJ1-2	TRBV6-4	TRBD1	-	CASSDPGTENVYGYTF	TGTGCCAGCAGTGATCCCGGGACAGAGAACGTCTATGGCTACACCTTC
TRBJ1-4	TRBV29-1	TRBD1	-	CSVKYAGGSEKLFF	TGCAGCGTTAAGTATGCAGGGGGTTCTGAAAAACTGTTTTTT
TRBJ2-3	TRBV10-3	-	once	CAISGGRADTQYF	TGTGCCATCAGTGGAGGCAGGGCAGATACGCAGTATTTT
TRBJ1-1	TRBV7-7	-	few	CASSPLGGGAEAFF	TGTGCCAGCAGCCCCTTGGGGGGCGGGGCTGAAGCTTTCTTT
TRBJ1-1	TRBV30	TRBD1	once	CAWIRGIMNTEAFF	TGTGCCTGGATCAGGGGGATCATGAACACTGAAGCTTTCTTT
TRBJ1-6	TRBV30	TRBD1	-	CAWSHGQDNSPLHF	TGTGCCTGGAGCCATGGACAGGATAATTCACCCCTCCACTTT
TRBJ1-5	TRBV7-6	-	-	CASSLADRTTQPQHF	TGTGCCAGCAGCTTAGCCGACAGGACCACCCAGCCCCAGCATTTT
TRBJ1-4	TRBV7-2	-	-	CASSLPPRVELFF	TGTGCCAGCAGCCTCCCGCCCCGGGTTGAACTGTTTTTT
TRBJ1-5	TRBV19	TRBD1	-	CASSSRGQVFGNQPQHF	TGTGCCAGTAGTTCCCGGGGACAGGTATTTGGCAATCAGCCCCAGCATTTT
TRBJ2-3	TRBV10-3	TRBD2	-	CAIRGGEDTQYF	TGTGCCATCAGGGGGGGGGAGGATACGCAGTATTTT
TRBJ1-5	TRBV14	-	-	CASSQGPENQPQHF	TGTGCCAGCAGCCAAGGGCCAGAGAATCAGCCCCAGCATTTT
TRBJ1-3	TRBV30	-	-	CAWSGGTENTIYF	TGTGCCTGGAGTGGAGGAACGGAAAACACCATATATTTT
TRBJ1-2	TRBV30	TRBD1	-	CAWSPGQGGDYGYTF	TGTGCCTGGAGTCCCGGACAGGGTGGTGACTATGGCTACACCTTC
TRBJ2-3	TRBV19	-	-	CASSSSGTAGGTQYF	TGTGCCAGCTCTTCTTCCGGGACAGCCGGGGGGACGCAGTATTTT
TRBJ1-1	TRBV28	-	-	CASRWRQNSNTEAFF	TGTGCCAGCAGGTGGCGACAGAATTCGAACACTGAAGCTTTCTTT
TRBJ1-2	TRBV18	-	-	CASSEGANYGYTF	TGTGCCAGCTCAGAGGGAGCTAACTATGGCTACACCTTC
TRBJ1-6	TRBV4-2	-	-	CASSQDGPRVSPLHF	TGTGCCAGCAGCCAAGATGGACCGAGGGTCTCTCCCCTCCACTTT
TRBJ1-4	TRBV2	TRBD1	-	CASRHLRGQTNEKLFF	TGTGCCAGCAGACACCTCAGGGGACAGACTAATGAAAAACTGTTTTTT
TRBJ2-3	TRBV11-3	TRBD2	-	CASSPQGRGGGTDTQYF	TGTGCCAGCAGCCCGCAGGGTCGGGGGGGCGGCACAGATACGCAGTATTTT
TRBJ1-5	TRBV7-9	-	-	CASSLVGNQPQHF	TGTGCCAGCAGCTTAGTCGGTAATCAGCCCCAGCATTTT
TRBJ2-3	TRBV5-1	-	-	CASRGTPSSSTDTQYF	TGCGCCAGCAGGGGGACACCTTCTTCTAGCACAGATACGCAGTATTTT
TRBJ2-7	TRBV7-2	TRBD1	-	CASSSQGYEQYF	TGTGCCAGCAGTTCACAGGGGTACGAGCAGTACTTC
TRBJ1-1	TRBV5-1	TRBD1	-	CASSSTGTANTEAFF	TGCGCCAGCAGCTCAACCGGGACAGCGAACACTGAAGCTTTCTTT
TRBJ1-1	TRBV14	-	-	CASSQEGASRAFF	TGTGCCAGCAGCCAAGAAGGGGCATCGCGGGCTTTCTTT
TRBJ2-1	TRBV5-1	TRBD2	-	CASTLEAGGFYNEQFF	TGCGCCAGCACCCTCGAGGCGGGGGGCTTTTACAATGAGCAGTTCTTC
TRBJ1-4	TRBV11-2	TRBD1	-	CASSLLGGYSEKLFF	TGTGCCAGCAGCTTACTAGGGGGCTACAGTGAAAAACTGTTTTTT
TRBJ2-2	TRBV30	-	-	CAWNSRETGELFF	TGTGCCTGGAACTCCAGGGAGACCGGGGAGCTGTTTTTT
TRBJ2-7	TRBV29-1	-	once	CSVVFWTEQYF	TGCAGCGTTGTCTTTTGGACGGAGCAGTACTTC
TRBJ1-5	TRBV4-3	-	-	CASSQDLARAFSNQPQHF	TGCGCCAGCAGCCAAGATTTAGCGAGGGCTTTTAGCAATCAGCCCCAGCATTTT
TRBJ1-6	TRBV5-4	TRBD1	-	CASSLAGPGGNSPLHF	TGTGCCAGCAGCTTGGCGGGGCCAGGGGGAAATTCACCCCTCCACTTT
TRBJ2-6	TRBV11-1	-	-	CASSSQGFSGANVLTF	TGTGCCAGCAGTTCCCAGGGGTTCTCTGGGGCCAACGTCCTGACTTTC
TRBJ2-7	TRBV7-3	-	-	CASSLIQGYEQYF	TGTGCCAGCAGCTTAATCCAGGGTTACGAGCAGTACTTC
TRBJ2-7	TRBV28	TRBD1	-	CASSPSWTGGAYEQYF	TGTGCCAGCAGTCCCTCCTGGACAGGGGGAGCGTACGAGCAGTACTTC
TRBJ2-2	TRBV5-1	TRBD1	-	CASSPGQGTGELFF	TGCGCCAGCAGCCCGGGACAGGGGACCGGGGAGCTGTTTTTT
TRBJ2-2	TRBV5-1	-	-	CASSVGATGELFF	TGCGCCAGCAGCGTGGGGGCCACCGGGGAGCTGTTTTTT
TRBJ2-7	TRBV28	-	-	CASSPPVVVSEQYF	TGTGCCAGCAGTCCCCCCGTGGTAGTATCCGAGCAGTACTTC
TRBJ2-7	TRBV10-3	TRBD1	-	CATTGSSYEQYF	TGTGCCACGACAGGGAGCTCCTACGAGCAGTACTTC
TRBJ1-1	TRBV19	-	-	CASSRGQNYEAFF	TGTGCCAGTAGTCGCGGACAGAACTATGAAGCTTTCTTT
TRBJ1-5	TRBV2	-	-	CASSELNFNQPQHF	TGTGCCAGCAGTGAGTTAAACTTCAATCAGCCCCAGCATTTT
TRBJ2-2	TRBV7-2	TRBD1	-	CASSLDRGNTGELFF	TGTGCCAGCAGCTTAGACAGGGGGAACACCGGGGAGCTGTTTTTT
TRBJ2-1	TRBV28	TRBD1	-	CASRSGTGTYNEQFF	TGTGCCAGCAGATCCGGGACAGGGACCTACAATGAGCAGTTCTTC
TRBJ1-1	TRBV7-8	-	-	CASSLLGNTEAFF	TGTGCCAGCAGCTTATTGGGGAACACTGAAGCTTTCTTT